What follows are 15 T cell receptor beta chains derived from one specimen sequenced in a study of T cell changes during pregnancy in multiple sclerosis. Using immunoSEQ multiplex PCR, the repertoire was profiled, and TCRdb retains in-frame clones only, with some absent. Among some 43,000 clones listed, 90% to 95% were seen once. The sequences come from CD8+ T cells from peripheral blood mononuclear cells, collected in the third trimester of pregnancy. Receptors originate from a female donor with multiple sclerosis, enrolled in a pregnancy study.

The gene calls are TRBV9 and TRBJ1-5, with 7 bases identical to TRBD1. The CDR3 runs 15 residues. In germline, CDR1 is SGDLS, CDR2 YYNGEE. V shed 0 bases and J 1 base; nucleotides not matched to a gene: 1. The DNA for the CDR3 is TGTGCCAGCAGCGTAGAGGGACAGAGCAATCAGCCCCAGCATTTT. Its translation: CASSVEGQSNQPQHF.

The table lists this clone with a count of one. This chain links TRBV4-3 with TRBJ2-3, with D possibly being TRBD2 (6 bases). Germline-derived CDR1 and CDR2 are LGHNA and YSLEER. This CDR3 spans 15 amino acids. The V end lost 0 bases, the J end lost 5 bases, and 12 bases lay between the germline ends. The CDR3 DNA sequence: TGCGCCAGCAGCCAAGAAATAGCGGTTGGAGATACGCAGTATTTT. Protein: CASSQEIAVGDTQYF.

This chain connects TRBV5-4 to TRBJ2-7, with D tentatively TRBD1 (5 bases). Per the germline V gene, CDR1 is SGHNT and CDR2 is YYREEE (reference sequence). CDR3 length equals 15 residues. Trimming took 0 bases from V and 6 from J, leaving 16 bases between them. CDR3 bases: TGTGCCAGCAGCTTGGATAGGGGAATTAACTCCGAGCAGTACTTC. It codes for CASSLDRGINSEQYF.

The chain carries TRBV7-9 and TRBJ2-1, with TRBD2 matching over 7 bases. From germline, CDR1 is SEHNR and CDR2 FQNEAQ (reference sequence). The CDR3 sequence is 15 residues long. V shed 5 bases, J shed 7 bases, and the junction held 11 bases outside the gene matches. CDR3 nucleotide sequence: TGTGCCAGCAGCCCGGTGGGGACCGGGGGGAATGAGCAGTTCTTC. Protein sequence: CASSPVGTGGNEQFF. Complete variable domain (other parts from reference TRBV7-9 and TRBJ2-1): DTGVSQNPRHKITKRGQNVTFRCDPISEHNRLYWYRQTLGQGPEFLTYFQNEAQLEKSRLLSDRFSAERPKGSFSTLEIQRTEQGDSAMYLCASSPVGTGGNEQFFGPGTRLTVL.

This chain joins TRBV9 and TRBJ2-1; a weak D match, TRBD1 (5 bases). The CDR3 covers 15 residues. V was pared by 7 bases and J by 3 bases, with 17 bases between. Germline V CDR1 and CDR2: SGDLS, YYNGEE. The CDR3 loop reads CASAEGQSFYNEQFF. DNA for the CDR3: TGTGCCAGCGCCGAAGGACAATCCTTCTACAATGAGCAGTTCTTC. Full variable domain (missing parts from reference TRBV9 and TRBJ2-1): DSGVTQTPKHLITATGQRVTLRCSPRSGDLSVYWYQQSLDQGLQFLIQYYNGEERAKGNILERFSAQQFPDLHSELNLSSLELGDSALYFCASAEGQSFYNEQFFGPGTRLTVL.

The DNA of the CDR3 is TGTGCCAGCAGTATCGGACAGGGGTACTACAATGAGCAGTTCTTC. As protein: CASSIGQGYYNEQFF. The gene calls are TRBV27 and TRBJ2-1, with 9 bases lining up with TRBD1. There are 15 residues in the CDR3. Trimming removed 5 bases from V and 3 bases from J; junction bases left unmatched: 5. CDR1 and CDR2 (germline): MNHEY, SMNVEV (reference sequence).

This chain's CDR3 is CASSTLDRGVYNEQFF. The CDR3 region has the DNA TGTGCCAGCAGCACCCTGGACCGGGGGGTTTACAATGAGCAGTTCTTC. The chain has TRBV13 and TRBJ2-1, with 7 positions matching TRBD2. Trimming cost V 5 bases and J 4 bases; bases outside gene matches: 11. The CDR3 runs to 16 residues. Germline V gene sequence: CDR1 PRHDT, CDR2 FYEKMQ (reference sequence).

The chain couples TRBV28 to TRBJ2-1; weak D call: TRBD1 (6 bases). The CDR3 sequence is 16 residues long. Trimming pared 7 bases from V and 4 bases from J, leaving 20 bases between. From germline, CDR1 is MDHEN and CDR2 SYDVKM. The CDR3 coding sequence is TGTGCCAGCACCCCTCGGTCGGCAGGGACATACAATGAGCAGTTCTTC. Translation gives CASTPRSAGTYNEQFF. Full variable domain (rest looked up from reference TRBV28 and TRBJ2-1): DVKVTQSSRYLVKRTGEKVFLECVQDMDHENMFWYRQDPGLGLRLIYFSYDVKMKEKGDIPEGYSVSREKKERFSLILESASTNQTSMYLCASTPRSAGTYNEQFFGPGTRLTVL.

The chain employs TRBV29-1 and TRBJ2-1; 16 bases match TRBD2. The CDR3 contains 18 residues. From germline, CDR1 is SQVTM and CDR2 ANQGSEA. The junction had 5 bases not matched to a gene; V was cut back by 1 base and J by 2 bases. CDR3 DNA sequence: TGCAGCGTTGAAGGAGGGACTAGCGGGGGGGGACCCTACAATGAGCAGTTCTTC. This translates into CSVEGGTSGGGPYNEQFF.

Points on this clone: At one end the junction does not follow the germline gene, possibly because of a read error. The chain joins TRBV4-3 to TRBJ1-3; D not resolved. The CDR3 consists of 14 residues. Germline CDR1 reads LGHNA; CDR2 reads YSLEER. CDR3 amino acids: CASSQGTLGNTIYF. The DNA for the CDR3 is TGCGCCAGCAGTCAAGGCACTCTTGGAAACACCATATATTTT.

The rearrangement links TRBV5-1 to TRBJ2-6, with D perhaps TRBD1 (6 bases). V shed 0 bases and J shed 0 bases, with 10 bases lying between them. CDR1 and CDR2 (germline): SGHRS, YFSETQ. The CDR3 runs to 17 residues. The CDR3 spells CASSLVTGPSGANVLTF. CDR3 DNA: TGCGCCAGCAGCTTGGTGACAGGCCCCTCTGGGGCCAACGTCCTGACTTTC.

Only one count was recorded for this clone. The chain links TRBV27 to TRBJ2-7, with D possibly TRBD1 on 6 matching bases. This CDR3 contains 13 residues. Trimming cost V 2 bases and J 5 bases, with 10 bases left between them. Germline loops: CDR1 MNHEY, CDR2 SMNVEV (reference sequence). CDR3 residues: CASSLGGRNEQYF. As DNA, the CDR3 is TGTGCCAGCAGTTTAGGGGGCCGAAACGAGCAGTACTTC.

This sequence joins TRBV30 and TRBJ1-2; 10 bases align to TRBD1. Germline V gene lookup returns CDR1 GTSNPN and CDR2 SVGIG (reference sequence). V gave up 1 base and J gave up 6 bases; unmatched junction bases: 2. CDR3 size: 13 residues. CDR3 sequence: CAWSADRGDGYTF. The CDR3 DNA is TGTGCCTGGAGTGCGGACAGGGGGGATGGCTACACCTTC.

The V call is TRBV9, the J call TRBJ2-7; 9 bases are a match to TRBD1. Germline V lookup: CDR1 SGDLS, CDR2 YYNGEE. The junction had 6 bases not matched to a gene; V was cut back by 4 bases and J by 4 bases. The CDR3 consists of 14 residues. Here the CDR3 reads CASSPTGQGYEQYF. The CDR3 nucleotides are TGTGCCAGCAGCCCGACGGGACAGGGTTACGAGCAGTACTTC.

There are a few counts of this clone. The rearrangement links TRBV14 to TRBJ1-2; no reliable D call. The germline CDR1 and CDR2 sequences are SGHDN and FVKESK. Trimming took 1 base from V and 6 from J, leaving 24 bases between them. The CDR3 is 18 amino acids. CDR3: CASSQAEDYWLAGDGYTF. CDR3 sequence (DNA): TGTGCCAGCAGCCAAGCCGAAGACTACTGGCTGGCAGGAGATGGCTACACCTTC.